The rows below give T cell receptor beta chains drawn from one sample of a study of T-cell reconstitution after alpha-beta-depleted transplantation in children. From the PCR reads, TCRdb called clonotypes with MiXCR, one entry per CDR3 protein. In the table there are some 840,000 distinct CDR3 sequences, around 17% of which are singletons. The sequences come from PBMCs, mostly from graft donor cells, collected 360 days after TCRalphabeta/CD19-depleted stem cell transplant. Receptors were obtained from a male patient under 18 who had a stem cell transplant for acute lymphoblastic leukemia, so the T cells may come from the graft donor. The CDR3 runs from the conserved cysteine through the conserved F or W. A D gene is named only where the DNA matches it firmly. Size tells how often a clone was seen (once, few, many) or the class of an expanded clone, and some rows leave it out.

TRBJ2-5	-	-	TRBV7-9	CASSFVLETQYF	TGTGCCAGCAGCTTTGTTTTAGAGACCCAGTACTTC
TRBJ2-6	-	many	TRBV3-1	CASSQDRRLGANVLTF	TGTGCCAGCAGCCAAGATAGAAGGTTGGGGGCCAACGTCCTGACTTTC
TRBJ2-2	-	-	TRBV5-1	CASSSPDEDTGELFF	TGCGCCAGCAGCTCCCCGGATGAGGACACCGGGGAGCTGTTTTTT
TRBJ2-7	-	-	TRBV5-1	CASRERGGKNYEQYF	TGCGCCAGCAGGGAGCGCGGAGGAAAAAACTACGAGCAGTACTTC
TRBJ2-5	TRBD2	few	TRBV3-1	CASSQDSLSLAGQETQYF	TGTGCCAGCAGCCAAGATTCCCTAAGTCTAGCGGGACAAGAGACCCAGTACTTC
TRBJ2-1	-	few	TRBV12-3/TRBV12-4	CASSLRNNEQFF	TGTGCCAGCAGTCTGCGAAACAATGAGCAGTTCTTC
TRBJ1-6	-	few	TRBV7-9	CASSPVGSPLHF	TGTGCCAGCAGCCCCGTGGGTTCACCCCTCCACTTT
TRBJ2-7	-	-	TRBV2	CASSERPSIEQYF	TGTGCCAGCAGTGAACGCCCGTCGATAGAGCAGTACTTC
TRBJ2-1	-	-	TRBV3-1	CASSHPVEFYNEQFF	TGTGCCAGCAGCCACCCCGTCGAGTTTTACAATGAGCAGTTCTTC
TRBJ2-1	-	-	TRBV6-1	CASSRQGSTSYNEQFF	TGTGCCAGCAGCCGACAAGGTTCCACCTCCTACAATGAGCAGTTCTTC
TRBJ2-7	-	-	TRBV9	CASSVGGPTRTYEQYF	TGTGCCAGCAGCGTAGGAGGACCTACGAGGACCTACGAGCAGTACTTC
TRBJ2-3	TRBD2	-	TRBV4-1	CASSQVAGGNTDTQYF	TGCGCCAGCAGCCAAGTAGCGGGAGGGAACACAGATACGCAGTATTTT
TRBJ2-1	-	-	TRBV5-6	CASSLGYRGGEQFF	TGTGCCAGCAGCTTGGGTTACAGGGGAGGTGAGCAGTTCTTC
TRBJ2-5	-	-	TRBV10-3	CAISDANSGNKETQYF	TGTGCCATCAGTGACGCGAATAGCGGAAATAAAGAGACCCAGTACTTC
TRBJ2-5	TRBD2	few	TRBV20-1	CSAPYGGGQQETQYF	TGCAGTGCGCCATATGGCGGGGGGCAACAAGAGACCCAGTACTTC
TRBJ1-1	-	many	TRBV7-9	CASSPRAGSNTEAFF	TGTGCCAGCAGCCCGAGGGCGGGATCAAACACTGAAGCTTTCTTT
TRBJ2-5	-	-	TRBV2	CASSEGGWGLLQETQYF	TGTGCCAGCAGTGAAGGAGGATGGGGACTGCTCCAAGAGACCCAGTACTTC
TRBJ1-4	TRBD1	-	TRBV5-1	CASSSIRDRGNEKLFF	TGCGCCAGCAGCTCGATCCGGGACAGGGGTAACGAAAAACTGTTTTTT
TRBJ2-1	-	few	TRBV11-3	CASSLGGTRSNEQFF	TGTGCCAGCAGCTTAGGGGGGACTCGGAGCAATGAGCAGTTCTTC
TRBJ2-7	-	once	TRBV12-5	CASGLVLGTEQYF	TGTGCTAGTGGTTTGGTACTGGGGACCGAGCAGTACTTC
TRBJ2-3	TRBD2	-	TRBV6-4	CASSDWAGGADTQYF	TGTGCCAGCAGTGACTGGGCGGGAGGGGCAGATACGCAGTATTTT
TRBJ2-4	-	few	TRBV21-1	CASSIRDSKNIQYF	TGTGCCAGCAGCATACGGGATTCCAAAAACATTCAGTACTTC
TRBJ1-1	-	many	TRBV5-1	CASSLVAGNTEAFF	TGCGCCAGCAGCTTGGTAGCAGGAAACACTGAAGCTTTCTTT
TRBJ2-1	-	-	TRBV6-5	CASSYSEAATYNEQFF	TGTGCCAGCAGTTACTCGGAGGCGGCCACCTACAATGAGCAGTTCTTC
TRBJ1-1	-	-	TRBV5-1	CASSLRGSMNTEAFF	TGCGCCAGCAGCCTGAGGGGATCCATGAACACTGAAGCTTTCTTT
TRBJ1-2	-	many	TRBV12-3/TRBV12-4	CASGPLRGGRGYTF	TGTGCCAGCGGCCCTCTGAGGGGGGGGAGAGGCTACACCTTC
TRBJ1-2	-	few	TRBV11-2	CASSLRGAGYGYTF	TGTGCCAGCAGCTTACGAGGCGCCGGCTATGGCTACACCTTC
TRBJ1-5	TRBD1	many	TRBV5-1	CASSTGQGGQPQHF	TGCGCCAGCAGCACGGGACAGGGCGGGCAGCCCCAGCATTTT
TRBJ2-5	-	-	TRBV29-1	CSVEAQGYETQYF	TGCAGCGTTGAAGCACAGGGCTATGAGACCCAGTACTTC
TRBJ1-2	TRBD1	few	TRBV3-1	CASSQATQGERGYTF	TGTGCCAGCAGCCAAGCGACACAGGGGGAACGAGGCTACACCTTC
TRBJ2-1	-	few	TRBV6-6	CASRGLRSNEQFF	TGTGCCAGCAGGGGCCTAAGGAGCAATGAGCAGTTCTTC
TRBJ2-3	-	many	TRBV20-1	CSATDPSTDTQYF	TGCAGTGCTACGGACCCTAGCACAGATACGCAGTATTTT
TRBJ2-4	-	-	TRBV7-9	CASSRTGAGRNIQYF	TGTGCCAGCAGCCGAACCGGGGCAGGAAGAAACATTCAGTACTTC
TRBJ1-5	-	-	TRBV25-1	CASSNGQPQHF	TGTGCCAGCAGTAATGGGCAGCCCCAGCATTTT
TRBJ1-2	-	-	TRBV2	CASSERLDYTF	TGTGCCAGCAGTGAAAGGTTAGACTACACCTTC
TRBJ2-4	TRBD2	few	TRBV20-1	CSASPGTSGKNIQYF	TGCAGTGCTAGCCCCGGGACTAGCGGTAAAAACATTCAGTACTTC
TRBJ2-5	-	-	TRBV2	CASSESPSRGQETQYF	TGTGCCAGCAGTGAAAGCCCTAGCCGGGGCCAAGAGACCCAGTACTTC
TRBJ2-1	TRBD1	many	TRBV7-9	CASSLGGQVYNEQFF	TGTGCCAGCAGCTTAGGGGGACAGGTTTACAATGAGCAGTTCTTC
TRBJ2-7	-	-	TRBV5-1	CASSSHGLSSYEQYF	TGCGCCAGCAGCTCTCATGGACTCAGCTCCTACGAGCAGTACTTC
TRBJ2-5	TRBD1	-	TRBV29-1	CSVAFGQGTETQYF	TGCAGCGTTGCCTTCGGACAGGGAACGGAGACCCAGTACTTC
TRBJ2-5	-	-	TRBV4-1	CASSQAFSPLRGEETQYF	TGCGCCAGCAGCCAGGCTTTTTCACCCTTACGCGGAGAAGAGACCCAGTACTTC
TRBJ2-2	-	-	TRBV21-1	CASSVGTGGTGELFF	TGTGCCAGCAGCGTCGGGACAGGGGGAACCGGGGAGCTGTTTTTT
TRBJ1-1	-	-	TRBV25-1	CASSAGTWGTEAFF	TGTGCCAGCAGTGCCGGGACATGGGGCACTGAAGCTTTCTTT
TRBJ2-3	-	-	TRBV20-1	CSARSGSRAGPDTQYF	TGCAGTGCTAGGAGCGGGTCCCGAGCGGGCCCAGATACGCAGTATTTT
TRBJ2-7	-	-	TRBV6-1	CASTHDPEGYEQYF	TGTGCCAGCACCCACGATCCGGAAGGATACGAGCAGTACTTC
TRBJ1-1	-	-	TRBV4-1	CASSQDRGALNTEAFF	TGCGCCAGCAGCCAAGATCGAGGAGCGTTGAACACTGAAGCTTTCTTT
TRBJ2-3	TRBD2	few	TRBV12-3/TRBV12-4	CASSLRAGESDTQYF	TGTGCCAGCAGTTTAAGGGCGGGAGAATCAGATACGCAGTATTTT
TRBJ1-5	TRBD1	few	TRBV12-3/TRBV12-4	CASSARQGFAQPQHF	TGTGCCAGCAGTGCCCGACAGGGGTTTGCTCAGCCCCAGCATTTT
TRBJ1-6	-	few	TRBV20-1	CSASARRILNSPLHF	TGCAGTGCTAGTGCCCGACGGATCCTTAATTCACCCCTCCACTTT
TRBJ1-1	TRBD1	few	TRBV9	CASSVGTGAGTEAFF	TGTGCCAGCAGCGTAGGGACAGGGGCCGGGACTGAAGCTTTCTTT
TRBJ2-1	TRBD2	-	TRBV5-1	CASFTSGNNEQFF	TGCGCCAGCTTCACTAGCGGGAACAATGAGCAGTTCTTC
TRBJ2-7	TRBD1	few	TRBV6-5	CASSYEGQGFYEQYF	TGTGCCAGCAGTTACGAGGGACAGGGCTTCTACGAGCAGTACTTC
TRBJ2-3	-	few	TRBV12-3/TRBV12-4	CASSPHSADTDTQYF	TGTGCCAGCAGCCCCCATTCGGCGGACACAGATACGCAGTATTTT